These T cell receptor beta chains were read from a single sample in a study of control samples from healthy donors and cancer patients. Profiling relied on immunoSEQ multiplex PCR, and the TCRdb table lists in-frame clones only, not all of them. The table has about 70,000 clones, roughly 84% seen once; the top ten hold around 30%. Sequences were obtained from blood. The receptors originated from a middle-aged man in good health. Both conserved end residues are trimmed from each CDR3.

CDR3 length: 14
V gene: TRBV5-1
J gene: TRBJ2-3
CDR3 protein: ASSLDSGGAGDTQY

CDR3 length: 13
V gene: TRBV2
J gene: TRBJ2-7
CDR3 protein: ASSVVLAGVYEQY

CDR3 length: 13
V gene: TRBV5-4
J gene: TRBJ2-5
CDR3 protein: ASSLESGGRKTQY

CDR3 length: 13
V gene: TRBV5-6
J gene: TRBJ1-6
CDR3 protein: ASSLESSYNSPLH

CDR3 length: 11
V gene: TRBV19
J gene: TRBJ2-6
CDR3 protein: ASISLGANVLT

CDR3 length: 11
V gene: TRBV14
J gene: TRBJ1-2
CDR3 protein: ASSQGIDYGYT

CDR3 length: 13
V gene: TRBV7-3
J gene: TRBJ1-6
CDR3 protein: ASSLESGTYSPLH

CDR3 length: 11
V gene: TRBV4-1
J gene: TRBJ2-2
CDR3 protein: ASSLLAPGELF

CDR3 length: 13
V gene: TRBV5-5
J gene: TRBJ2-2
CDR3 protein: ASSFIGGNTGELF

CDR3 length: 14
V gene: TRBV7-8
J gene: TRBJ2-3
CDR3 protein: ASSTRRGRHPDTQY

CDR3 length: 13
V gene: TRBV19
J gene: TRBJ2-7
CDR3 protein: ASTPGLRGGYEQY

CDR3 length: 11
V gene: TRBV14
J gene: TRBJ2-2
CDR3 protein: ASSQKWSGELF

CDR3 length: 17
V gene: TRBV4-2
J gene: TRBJ2-1
CDR3 protein: ASSHGGGLAGLMGYEQF

CDR3 length: 12
V gene: TRBV27
J gene: TRBJ1-1
CDR3 protein: ASSLRGWGTEAF

CDR3 length: 10
V gene: TRBV10-3
J gene: TRBJ2-5
CDR3 protein: AISKGDETQY

CDR3 length: 11
V gene: TRBV29-1
J gene: TRBJ1-6
CDR3 protein: SARTGTNSPLH

CDR3 length: 13
V gene: TRBV6-6
J gene: TRBJ1-6
CDR3 protein: ASSYTPPVGSPLH

CDR3 length: 10
V gene: TRBV6-5
J gene: TRBJ1-1
CDR3 protein: ASSLWTGYPF

CDR3 length: 12
V gene: TRBV30
J gene: TRBJ1-6
CDR3 protein: AWSQGQVGSPLH

CDR3 length: 10
V gene: TRBV11-2
J gene: TRBJ1-1
CDR3 protein: ASSSHKTEAF

CDR3 length: 15
V gene: TRBV7-8
J gene: TRBJ2-4
CDR3 protein: ASSFILGTRDENIQY

CDR3 length: 11
V gene: TRBV4-1
J gene: TRBJ1-1
CDR3 protein: ASSRGGILEAF

CDR3 length: 12
V gene: TRBV6-2/TRBV6-3
J gene: TRBJ2-7
CDR3 protein: ASSFFEGSYEQY

CDR3 length: 13
V gene: TRBV27
J gene: TRBJ2-7
CDR3 protein: ASSLQGLSSYEQY

CDR3 length: 13
V gene: TRBV7-3
J gene: TRBJ2-3
CDR3 protein: ASSLLSSSPDTQY

CDR3 length: 8
V gene: TRBV20-1
J gene: TRBJ2-7
CDR3 protein: SARSGGQY

CDR3 length: 11
V gene: TRBV28
J gene: TRBJ1-1
CDR3 protein: ASSGQLNTEAF

CDR3 length: 15
V gene: TRBV14
J gene: TRBJ1-1
CDR3 protein: ASSQGVGRGANTEAF

CDR3 length: 14
V gene: TRBV9
J gene: TRBJ2-1
CDR3 protein: ASSVVGGSSYNEQF